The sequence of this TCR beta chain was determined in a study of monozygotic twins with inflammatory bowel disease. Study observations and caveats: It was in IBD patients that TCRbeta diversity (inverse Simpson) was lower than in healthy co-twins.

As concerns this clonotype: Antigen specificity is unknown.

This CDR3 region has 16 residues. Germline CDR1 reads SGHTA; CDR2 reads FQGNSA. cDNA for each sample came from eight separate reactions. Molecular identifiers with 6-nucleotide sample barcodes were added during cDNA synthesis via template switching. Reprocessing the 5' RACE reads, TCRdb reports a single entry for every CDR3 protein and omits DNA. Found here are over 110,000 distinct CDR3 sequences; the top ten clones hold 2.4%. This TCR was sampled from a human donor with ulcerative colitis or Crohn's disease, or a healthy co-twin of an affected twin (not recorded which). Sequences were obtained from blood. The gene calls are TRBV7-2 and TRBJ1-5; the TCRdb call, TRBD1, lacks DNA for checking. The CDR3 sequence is CASSLVLAGGGQPQHF. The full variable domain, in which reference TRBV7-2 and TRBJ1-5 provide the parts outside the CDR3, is GAGVSQSPSNKVTEKGKDVELRCDPISGHTALYWYRQSLGQGLEFLIYFQGNSAPDKSGLPSDRFSAERTGGSVSTLTIQRTQQEDSAVYLCASSLVLAGGGQPQHFGDGTRLSIL.